This T cell receptor beta chain was sequenced in a study of T-cell memory formation after mild COVID-19. Findings and caveats of the study: The study found balanced CD4/CD8 in clones contracting day 15 to 85 and a CD4+ lean in later expanders.

The germline V gene encodes CDR1 KGHSH and CDR2 LQKENI. V lost 3 bases and J 2 bases, leaving 7 bases between the germline ends. CDR3 length: 13 residues. A 5'RACE reaction primed in the constant segment made cDNA libraries of TCR alpha and TCR beta, and these carried sample barcodes and UMIs. TCRdb re-analysed the 5' RACE reads in MiXCR, keeping a single row per CDR3 protein. The table has 200,000 to 250,000 distinct CDR3 sequences, around 8.8% seen once. This clonotype was counted between two and nine times. The target antigen is unknown. Material for sequencing was PBMCs or a T cell subset sorted from them (not recorded which). The source is a man younger than 35 who had mild COVID-19 (a few samples of this study predate the infection). Cell type and time point are not known. The chain carries TRBV18 and TRBJ2-5; D remains ambiguous. CDR3 DNA sequence: TGTGCCAGCTCACCGGAGAGGCAAGAGACCCAGTACTTC. Translated: CASSPERQETQYF.